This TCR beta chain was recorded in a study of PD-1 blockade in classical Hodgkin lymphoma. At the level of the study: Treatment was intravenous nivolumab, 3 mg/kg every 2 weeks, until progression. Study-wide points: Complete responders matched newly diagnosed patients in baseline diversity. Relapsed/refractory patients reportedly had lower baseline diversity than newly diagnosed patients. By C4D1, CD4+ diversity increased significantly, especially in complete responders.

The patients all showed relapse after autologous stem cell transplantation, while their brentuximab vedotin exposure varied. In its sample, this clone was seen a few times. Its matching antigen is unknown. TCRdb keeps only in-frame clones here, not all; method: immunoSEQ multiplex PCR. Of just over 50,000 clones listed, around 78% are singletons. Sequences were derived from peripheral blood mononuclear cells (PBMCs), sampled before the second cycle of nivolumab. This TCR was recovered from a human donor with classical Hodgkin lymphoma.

This CDR3 reads CASSGTGVGDYEQYF. The CDR3 DNA follows: TGTGCCAGCAGTGGAACAGGGGTTGGGGACTACGAGCAGTACTTC. The chain employs TRBV6-5 and TRBJ2-7, with 7 bases lining up with TRBD1. The germline gives CDR1 MNHEY, CDR2 SVGAGI. The CDR3 contains 15 residues. J was trimmed by 3 bases and V by 5 bases; bases with no gene match: 10.